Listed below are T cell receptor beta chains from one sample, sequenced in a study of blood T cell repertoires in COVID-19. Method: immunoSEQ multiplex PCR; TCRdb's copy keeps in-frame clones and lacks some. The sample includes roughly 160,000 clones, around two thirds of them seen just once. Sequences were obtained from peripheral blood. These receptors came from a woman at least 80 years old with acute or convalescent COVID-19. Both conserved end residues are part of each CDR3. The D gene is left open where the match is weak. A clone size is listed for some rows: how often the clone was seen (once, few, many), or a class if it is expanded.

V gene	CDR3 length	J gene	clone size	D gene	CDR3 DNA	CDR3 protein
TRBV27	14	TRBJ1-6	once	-	TGTGCCAGCAGTTGGGCAGATTATAATTCACCCCTCCACTTT	CASSWADYNSPLHF
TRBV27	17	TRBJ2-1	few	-	TGTGCCAGCAGTTTCTACCCCGCGACAGGCCACCACAATGAGCAGTTCTTC	CASSFYPATGHHNEQFF
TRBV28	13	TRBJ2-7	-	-	TGTGCCACCGCCCGTCAACTAGTCTACGAGCAGTACTTC	CATARQLVYEQYF
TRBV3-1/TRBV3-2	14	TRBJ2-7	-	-	TGTGCCAGCAGCGAACAGACACGGGGCTACGAGCAGTACTTC	CASSEQTRGYEQYF
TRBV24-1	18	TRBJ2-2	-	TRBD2	TGTGCCACCAGTGATTTGTATTCGGGGACTAGCGAGGGCGGGGAGCTGTTTTTT	CATSDLYSGTSEGGELFF
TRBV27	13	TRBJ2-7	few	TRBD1	TGTGCCAGCGGATACAGGGGAATCTACGAGCAGTACTTC	CASGYRGIYEQYF
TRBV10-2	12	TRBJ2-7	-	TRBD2	TGCGCCAGCAGTGAGGCAGCGGGGGAGCAGTACTTC	CASSEAAGEQYF
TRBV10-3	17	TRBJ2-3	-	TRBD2	TGTGCCGTCCACCCGGGTCTAGCGGGAGGGTTCACAGATACGCAGTATTTT	CAVHPGLAGGFTDTQYF
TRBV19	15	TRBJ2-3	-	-	TGTGCCAGTATGGGGGGAGCGGGCAACACAGATACGCAGTATTTT	CASMGGAGNTDTQYF
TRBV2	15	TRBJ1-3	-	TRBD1	TGTGCCAGCAACAGGGACAGCCCATCTGGAAACACCATATATTTT	CASNRDSPSGNTIYF